These 29 T cell receptor beta chains were all obtained from the same sample, sequenced in a study of T cell changes during pregnancy in multiple sclerosis. Assay: immunoSEQ multiplex PCR; the TCRdb copy retains only in-frame clones and omits some. The sample has tens of thousands of clones, 85% to 95% seen once. This specimen was CD4+ T cells from peripheral blood mononuclear cells, taken before pregnancy. The receptor source for this set is a female donor with multiple sclerosis, enrolled in a pregnancy study.

J is TRBJ2-7 and V is TRBV30; D perhaps matches TRBD1 (6 bases). V dropped 4 bases and J dropped 1 base, with 23 bases sitting between them. The CDR3 is 17 residues long. Per germline, CDR1 GTSNPN and CDR2 SVGIG (reference sequence). Written as DNA, the CDR3 is TGTGCCTGGACTAAACAGGGACACCACGGATATTCCTACGAGCAGTACTTC. Translated, it gives CAWTKQGHHGYSYEQYF.

This clone is a singleton in its sample. The V and J genes are TRBV7-3 and TRBJ1-6; D possibly corresponds to TRBD1 (6 bases). Germline V CDR1 and CDR2: SGHTA, FQGTGA. The CDR3 consists of 14 residues. Deletions cut 5 bases from V and 7 bases from J, with 12 bases between. The CDR3 is CASSLGQPNSPLHF. The CDR3 coding sequence is TGTGCCAGCAGCCTAGGACAGCCGAATTCACCCCTCCACTTT.

This chain joins TRBV30 and TRBJ2-5, with TRBD2 matching over 8 bases. The V gene end was trimmed by 4 bases and the J gene end by 13 bases; junction bases not matched to a gene: 11. Germline loops: CDR1 GTSNPN, CDR2 SVGIG (reference sequence). This CDR3 has 12 amino acids. CDR3 bases: TGTGCCTGGAATGGCGGGGGGACTCCCCCGTACTTC. Its protein product is CAWNGGGTPPYF.

The table lists this clone with a count of one. The chain recombines TRBV10-1 with TRBJ2-5, with TRBD2 identical over 15 bases. Germline CDR1 WNHNN, CDR2 SYGVQD (reference sequence). The CDR3 runs 17 residues. The trim removed 4 bases at V and 4 bases at J, leaving 7 bases unmatched. CDR3 amino acids: CASSGRTSGRAVETQYF. CDR3 coding DNA: TGCGCCAGCAGTGGCCGGACTAGCGGGAGGGCCGTAGAGACCCAGTACTTC.

Only one count was recorded for this clone. The rearrangement links TRBV10-2 to TRBJ2-7; 8 bases map to TRBD2. This CDR3 comprises 14 residues. CDR1 and CDR2 (germline): WSHSY, SAAADI. The ends lost 6 bases at V and 0 bases at J; junction bases unmatched: 4. This CDR3 is CASRTSGSSYEQYF. The CDR3 DNA follows: TGCGCCAGCAGAACAAGCGGGAGCTCCTACGAGCAGTACTTC.

The V and J genes are TRBV4-2 and TRBJ2-5; D possibly corresponds to TRBD2 (6 bases). Looked up from germline, CDR1 is LGHNA and CDR2 is YNFKEQ. Trimming stripped 2 bases from V and 4 bases from J, with 11 bases between. The CDR3 is 14 amino acids. CDR3 protein: CASSQNGRIETQYF. The CDR3 DNA reads TGTGCCAGCAGCCAAAACGGGAGAATAGAGACCCAGTACTTC.

Comment on this clone: Compared with germline, one end of the junction differs, possibly owing to a read error. The chain employs TRBV7-8 and TRBJ2-7; a possible D gene is TRBD1 (7 bases). The length of the CDR3 is 12 residues. CDR1 is SGHVS, CDR2 FQNEAQ, per germline. CDR3 protein: CASRGGQLVWNF. CDR3 nucleotides: TGTGCCAGCAGGGGGGGACAGCTCGTCTGGAACTTC.

The CDR3 DNA sequence: TGTGCCAGCAGTTTCGACAGGGCGGGGGGCTACACCTTC. Protein sequence: CASSFDRAGGYTF. The rearrangement joins TRBV6-5 to TRBJ1-2; 7 nucleotides align to TRBD1. From germline, CDR1 is MNHEY and CDR2 SVGAGI. This CDR3 contains 13 residues. V shed 4 bases and J 8 bases; nucleotides not matched to a gene: 7.

This chain connects TRBV9 to TRBJ2-3; no reliable D call. The germline gives CDR1 SGDLS, CDR2 YYNGEE. The CDR3 loop spans 13 amino acids. The V end was cut by 3 bases, the J end by 4 bases, with 9 bases between. For the CDR3, the DNA is TGTGCCAGCAGCGCGAACTCCGCAGATACGCAGTATTTT. Translation: CASSANSADTQYF.

The chain joins TRBV15 to TRBJ2-7; 7 bases match TRBD2. Germline-derived CDR1 and CDR2 are LNHNV and YYDKDF (reference sequence). This CDR3 is 14 amino acids long. V gave up 7 bases and J gave up 6 bases; unmatched junction bases: 12. The CDR3 coding sequence is TGTGCCACCACCCTTGGGGGGGAAGGACTCGAGCAGTACTTC. Translation: CATTLGGEGLEQYF.

This chain connects TRBV27 to TRBJ2-1; 10 nucleotides line up with TRBD2. Germline V gene lookup returns CDR1 MNHEY and CDR2 SMNVEV (reference sequence). The length of the CDR3 is 17 residues. The V segment lost 5 bases and the J segment 0 bases; nucleotides outside the gene matches: 7. CDR3 loop: CASSPGTSELSYNEQFF. The CDR3 DNA follows: TGTGCCAGCAGTCCCGGGACTAGCGAGCTCTCCTACAATGAGCAGTTCTTC.

V and J are TRBV7-2 and TRBJ1-2, with 8 bases lining up with TRBD1. The germline gives CDR1 SGHTA, CDR2 FQGNSA. J gave up 6 bases and V 3 bases, and 6 bases lay outside the gene matches. The CDR3 sequence is 14 residues long. Here the CDR3 reads CASSFRTGFDGYTF. The CDR3 DNA reads as TGTGCCAGCAGCTTCAGGACAGGGTTTGATGGCTACACCTTC. Full variable domain (outside the CDR3, taken from reference TRBV7-2 and TRBJ1-2): GAGVSQSPSNKVTEKGKDVELRCDPISGHTALYWYRQSLGQGLEFLIYFQGNSAPDKSGLPSDRFSAERTGGSVSTLTIQRTQQEDSAVYLCASSFRTGFDGYTFGSGTRLTVV.

Concerning this clone: One end of the junction does not line up with germline, which may come from a read error. The chain recombines TRBV7-8 with TRBJ2-7, with 14 bases identical to TRBD2. This CDR3 region has 17 residues. Germline V gene data show CDR1 as SGHVS and CDR2 as FQNEAQ. Here the CDR3 DNA reads TGTGCCAGCAGCGTAGCCGGGACTAGCGGGGGAGGCTACGAGCAGTACTTC. This translates into CASSVAGTSGGGYEQYF.

J is TRBJ1-2 and V is TRBV29-1; TRBD1 agrees at 9 bases. The V and J ends lost 6 bases and 2 bases, in that order; junction bases with no gene match: 10. From germline, CDR1 is SQVTM and CDR2 ANQGSEA. CDR3 length: 15 residues. CDR3 in DNA: TGCAGCGTGGGAAGATGGACAGGGGAAAACTATGGCTACACCTTC. It translates to CSVGRWTGENYGYTF.

This chain connects TRBV27 to TRBJ1-2, with 9 nucleotides matching TRBD1. The junction had 8 bases not matched to a gene; V was cut back by 2 bases and J by 4 bases. Germline V gene sequence: CDR1 MNHEY, CDR2 SMNVEV (reference sequence). The CDR3 is made up of 16 amino acids. As DNA, the CDR3 is TGTGCCAGCAGTTTACGGGGGGACAGGGTGATCTATGGCTACACCTTC. Protein product: CASSLRGDRVIYGYTF.

The chain uses TRBV9 and TRBJ1-6; TRBD1 aligns across 10 bases. Germline V gives CDR1 SGDLS, CDR2 YYNGEE. V lost 0 bases, J lost 7 bases, and 7 bases stayed unmatched. The CDR3 spans 17 residues. The CDR3 spells CASSVGPPGQGNSPLHF. CDR3 DNA sequence: TGTGCCAGCAGCGTAGGGCCACCGGGACAGGGGAATTCACCCCTCCACTTT.

This clone was counted once. This sequence joins TRBV5-1 and TRBJ2-1, with 14 positions matching TRBD2. The germline V gene has CDR1 SGHRS and CDR2 YFSETQ. The CDR3 runs 17 residues. Losses at the gene ends were 3 bases for V and 6 bases for J; bases not matched to a gene: 8. CDR3 sequence reads: CASSSGTSGSRVNEQFF. As DNA, the CDR3 is TGCGCCAGCAGCTCCGGGACTAGCGGGAGTCGGGTCAATGAGCAGTTCTTC.

The V gene is TRBV11-2, the J gene TRBJ1-2; the match to TRBD1 covers 10 bases. Germline CDR1 SGHAT, CDR2 FQNNGV. The CDR3 length is 15 residues. V lost 1 base to trimming and J lost 2 bases; unmatched junction nucleotides: 1. The CDR3 nucleotides are TGTGCCAGCAGCTTAGGGGACAGGGGAAACTATGGCTACACCTTC. It translates to CASSLGDRGNYGYTF.

V gene TRBV6-5 combines with J gene TRBJ1-3, with D maybe TRBD1 (6 bases). Germline CDR1 is MNHEY and CDR2 is SVGAGI. The CDR3 totals 13 residues. Trimming shortened V by 8 bases and J by 1 base, and 9 bases separated the two germline ends. DNA of the CDR3: TGTGCCAGCCAGGGACAATCTGGAAACACCATATATTTT. As protein: CASQGQSGNTIYF.

The V and J genes are TRBV7-9 and TRBJ2-7; 11 nucleotides line up with TRBD1. The CDR3 covers 15 residues. The germline gives CDR1 SEHNR, CDR2 FQNEAQ (reference sequence). V was pared by 4 bases and J by 6 bases, with 8 bases of the junction left unmatched. The CDR3 sequence is CASSSGQGVTSEQYF. The CDR3 DNA reads as TGTGCCAGCAGCTCGGGACAGGGGGTAACGTCCGAGCAGTACTTC.

V is TRBV5-1 and J is TRBJ2-3, with D uncertain. The germline gives CDR1 SGHRS, CDR2 YFSETQ. Trimming removed 5 bases from V and 6 bases from J, with 19 bases in between. This CDR3 contains 15 residues. CDR3 sequence (DNA): TGCGCCAGCAGTCCAATCGCGGTTATATCGGATACGCAGTATTTT. Translating it yields CASSPIAVISDTQYF.

The chain is built from TRBV15 and TRBJ1-2; 8 nucleotides match TRBD1. The CDR3 runs to 16 residues. Trimming cost V 0 bases and J 8 bases; bases outside gene matches: 11. Germline V gene data show CDR1 as LNHNV and CDR2 as YYDKDF (reference sequence). The CDR3 region is CATSRDPLQGVRGYTF. In DNA form, the CDR3 reads TGTGCCACCAGCAGAGATCCCTTACAGGGGGTGCGGGGCTACACCTTC.

This clone was detected only once. As DNA, the CDR3 is TGTGCCACTTTAGGACAGGGCCTAGCCGGGGAGCTGTTTTTT. Translated: CATLGQGLAGELFF. The rearrangement joins TRBV10-3 to TRBJ2-2; 8 nucleotides match TRBD1. Trimming cost V 10 bases and J 6 bases; bases outside gene matches: 10. There are 14 residues in the CDR3. Looked up from germline, CDR1 is ENHRY and CDR2 is SYGVKD.

This clone has more than one count but fewer than ten. The chain has TRBV6-5 and TRBJ1-1; the D gene is possibly TRBD1 (5 bases). Trimming cost V 5 bases and J 9 bases, with 13 bases left between them. The CDR3 is 12 amino acids. The germline V gene has CDR1 MNHEY and CDR2 SVGAGI. The CDR3 DNA follows: TGTGCCAGCAGTCGGCAACAGGAACAAGCTTTCTTT. Residues: CASSRQQEQAFF.

About this clone itself: The junction shows a germline mismatch at one end, possibly a read error. The chain combines TRBV7-9 with TRBJ2-1; 10 bases fit TRBD2. The CDR3 sequence is 14 residues long. Looked up from germline, CDR1 is SEHNR and CDR2 is FQNEAQ (reference sequence). CDR3 DNA sequence: TGTGCCAGCAGTTTAGCGGGAGGCTACAATGAGCAGTTCTTC. It is translated as CASSLAGGYNEQFF.

The J gene is TRBJ2-5, the V gene TRBV28; weak D call: TRBD2 (5 bases). V was pared by 5 bases and J by 6 bases, with 16 bases between. Germline values: CDR1 MDHEN, CDR2 SYDVKM. This CDR3 contains 14 residues. The CDR3 loop reads CASSLRGPEQTQYF. For the CDR3, the DNA is TGTGCCAGCAGTCTGCGAGGGCCGGAGCAGACCCAGTACTTC.

This sequence joins TRBV28 and TRBJ2-1; TRBD1 matches 8 bases. The CDR3 is made up of 14 amino acids. Trimming took 3 bases from V and 8 from J; bases not matched to a gene: 6. Germline values: CDR1 MDHEN, CDR2 SYDVKM. CDR3 coding DNA: TGTGCCAGCAGTTTGGACAGGGTTAAGGATGAGCAGTTCTTC. Its protein product is CASSLDRVKDEQFF.

The V gene is TRBV9, the J gene TRBJ2-1, with TRBD1 as a possible D gene (6 bases). The CDR3 is 17 residues long. V shed 0 bases and J shed 2 bases, with 15 bases lying between them. Germline CDR1 reads SGDLS; CDR2 reads YYNGEE. In DNA, the CDR3 is TGTGCCAGCAGCGTAGGACCCCACGCAGGGGCCTACAATGAGCAGTTCTTC. This gives the protein CASSVGPHAGAYNEQFF.

In the case of this clone: The identical CDR3 is also encoded by other nucleotide sequences in the sample. The gene calls are TRBV18 and TRBJ2-5; 10 bases agree with TRBD2. Germline CDR1 reads KGHSH; CDR2 reads LQKENI. The V gene end was trimmed by 3 bases and the J gene end by 2 bases; junction bases not matched to a gene: 3. The CDR3 sequence is 15 residues long. The CDR3 loop reads CASSPTSGVQETQYF. The CDR3 coding sequence is TGTGCCAGCTCACCTACTAGCGGGGTACAAGAGACCCAGTACTTC. Variable domain in full (rest from reference TRBV18 and TRBJ2-5): NAGVMQNPRHLVRRRGQEARLRCSPMKGHSHVYWYRQLPEEGLKFMVYLQKENIIDESGMPKERFSAEFPKEGPSILRIQQVVRGDSAAYFCASSPTSGVQETQYFGPGTRLLVL.